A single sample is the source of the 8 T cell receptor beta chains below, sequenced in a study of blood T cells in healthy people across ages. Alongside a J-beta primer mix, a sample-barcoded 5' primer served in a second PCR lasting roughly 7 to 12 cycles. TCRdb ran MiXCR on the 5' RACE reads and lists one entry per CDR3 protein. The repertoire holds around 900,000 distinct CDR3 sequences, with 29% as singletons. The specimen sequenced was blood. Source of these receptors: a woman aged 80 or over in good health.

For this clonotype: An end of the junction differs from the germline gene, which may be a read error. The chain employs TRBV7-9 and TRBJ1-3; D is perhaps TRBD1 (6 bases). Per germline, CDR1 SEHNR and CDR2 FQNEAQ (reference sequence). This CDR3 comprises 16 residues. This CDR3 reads CASSPRGQSSGNTRYF. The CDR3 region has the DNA TGTGCCAGCAGTCCCCGAGGACAGAGCTCTGGAAACACCAGATATTTT.

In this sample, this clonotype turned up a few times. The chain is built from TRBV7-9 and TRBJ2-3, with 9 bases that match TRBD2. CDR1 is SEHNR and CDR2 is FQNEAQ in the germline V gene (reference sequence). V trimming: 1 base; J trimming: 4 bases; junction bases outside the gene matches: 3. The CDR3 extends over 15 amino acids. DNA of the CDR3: TGTGCCAGCAGCTTAGTAGGCGGGGGGGCAGATACGCAGTATTTT. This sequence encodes CASSLVGGGADTQYF.

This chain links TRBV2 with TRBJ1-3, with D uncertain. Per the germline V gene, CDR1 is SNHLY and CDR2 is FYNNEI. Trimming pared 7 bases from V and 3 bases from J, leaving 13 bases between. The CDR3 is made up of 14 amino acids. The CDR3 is CASNTRAVGNTIYF. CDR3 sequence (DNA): TGTGCCAGCAACACAAGGGCCGTTGGAAACACCATATATTTT. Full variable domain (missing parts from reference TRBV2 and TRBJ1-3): EPEVTQTPSHQVTQMGQEVILRCVPISNHLYFYWYRQILGQKVEFLVSFYNNEISEKSEIFDDQFSVERPDGSNFTLKIRSTKLEDSAMYFCASNTRAVGNTIYFGEGSWLTVV.

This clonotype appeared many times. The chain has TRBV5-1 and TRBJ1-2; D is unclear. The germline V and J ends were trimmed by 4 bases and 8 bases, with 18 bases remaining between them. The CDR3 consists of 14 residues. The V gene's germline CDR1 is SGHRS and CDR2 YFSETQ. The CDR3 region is CASSITGSGNGYTF. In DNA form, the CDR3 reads TGCGCCAGCAGCATCACCGGGTCCGGTAACGGCTACACCTTC.

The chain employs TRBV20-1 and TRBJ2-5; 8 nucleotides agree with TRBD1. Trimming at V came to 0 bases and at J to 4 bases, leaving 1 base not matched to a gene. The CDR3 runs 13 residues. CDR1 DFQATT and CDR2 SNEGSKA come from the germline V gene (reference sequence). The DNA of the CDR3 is TGCAGTGCTAGAGAGACAGGGGTAGAGACCCAGTACTTC. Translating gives CSARETGVETQYF.

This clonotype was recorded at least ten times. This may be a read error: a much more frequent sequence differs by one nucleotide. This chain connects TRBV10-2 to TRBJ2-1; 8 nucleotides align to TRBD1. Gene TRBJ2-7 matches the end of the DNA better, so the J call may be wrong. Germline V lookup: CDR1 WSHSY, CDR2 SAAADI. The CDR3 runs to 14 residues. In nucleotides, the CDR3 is TGCGCCAGCACTACGGGACAGGAATACAATGAGCAGTACTTC. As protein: CASTTGQEYNEQYF.

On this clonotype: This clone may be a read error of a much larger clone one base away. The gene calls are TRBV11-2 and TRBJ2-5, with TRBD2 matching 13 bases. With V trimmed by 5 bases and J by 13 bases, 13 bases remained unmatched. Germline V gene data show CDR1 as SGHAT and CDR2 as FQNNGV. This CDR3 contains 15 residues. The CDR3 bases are TGTGCCAGCAGCCTAACTAGCGGGGGGGATTACGAGCGGTACTTC. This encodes CASSLTSGGDYERYF.

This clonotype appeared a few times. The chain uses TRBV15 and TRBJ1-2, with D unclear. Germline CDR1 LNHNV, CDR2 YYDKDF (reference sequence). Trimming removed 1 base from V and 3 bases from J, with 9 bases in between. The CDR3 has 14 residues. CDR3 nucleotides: TGTGCCACCAGCAGAGGAAACAGTGACTATGGCTACACCTTC. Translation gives CATSRGNSDYGYTF.